This passage covers 22 T cell receptor beta chains from one sample sequenced in a study of control samples from healthy donors and cancer patients. Profiled with immunoSEQ multiplex PCR; TCRdb holds only in-frame clones, not every one. The repertoire holds roughly 120,000 clones, with less than 95% as singletons. Sequencing input: blood. Receptors originate from a man aged 30 to 39 in good health.

The rearrangement links TRBV6-2 or TRBV6-3 to TRBJ1-2; possible D gene TRBD1, 5 bases. This CDR3 region has 16 residues. Trimming removed 4 bases at V and 4 bases at J, with 19 bases between. From germline, CDR1 is MNHEY and CDR2 SVGEGT. CDR3 sequence (DNA): TGTGCCAGCAGTTTAAAGGGGACCGCCCTGTTCTATGGCTACACCTTC. This encodes CASSLKGTALFYGYTF.

This chain joins TRBV19 and TRBJ1-5, with 7 positions matching TRBD1. Germline-derived CDR1 and CDR2 are LNHDA and SQIVND (reference sequence). The V gene end was trimmed by 3 bases and the J gene end by 0 bases; junction bases not matched to a gene: 5. This CDR3 is built from 16 residues. CDR3 DNA sequence: TGTGCCAGTAGTATCCGGGACAGATATAGCAATCAGCCCCAGCATTTT. This codes for CASSIRDRYSNQPQHF.

The rearrangement joins TRBV5-8 to TRBJ1-5; D not certain. Germline values: CDR1 SGHTS, CDR2 YDEGEE. V lost 0 bases and J lost 1, with 11 bases in between. There are 16 residues in the CDR3. CDR3 DNA sequence: TGTGCCAGCAGCTTGGGACGGTCGAGGAGCAATCAGCCCCAGCATTTT. Translating it yields CASSLGRSRSNQPQHF.

The rearrangement uses TRBV7-9 and TRBJ1-4; no definite D call. Germline V gene sequence: CDR1 SEHNR, CDR2 FQNEAQ (reference sequence). The CDR3 runs 14 residues. Deletions cut 4 bases from V and 5 bases from J, with 11 bases between. CDR3 DNA: TGTGCCAGCAGCTCCGGGTCCCTAAATGAAAAACTGTTTTTT. Protein: CASSSGSLNEKLFF.

In its sample, this clone was seen once. The V call is TRBV14, the J call TRBJ1-2; weak D call: TRBD1 (5 bases). Germline lookup yields CDR1 SGHDN and CDR2 FVKESK. The CDR3 is made up of 13 amino acids. The V and J ends lost 1 base and 8 bases respectively, with 11 bases between them. The CDR3 region is CASSQVPGKGYTF. CDR3 DNA: TGTGCCAGCAGCCAAGTCCCAGGGAAAGGCTACACCTTC.

The chain is built from TRBV12-3 or TRBV12-4 and TRBJ1-5; no reliable D call. The CDR3 consists of 12 residues. The V and J ends lost 3 bases and 5 bases respectively, with 5 bases between them. Written as DNA, the CDR3 is TGTGCCAGCAGTTTTCTGCATCAGCCCCAGCATTTT. This sequence encodes CASSFLHQPQHF.

This rearrangement joins TRBV6-5 to TRBJ1-2, with D unresolved. The germline V gene has CDR1 MNHEY and CDR2 SVGAGI. This CDR3 has 13 amino acids. V dropped 6 bases and J dropped 4 bases, with 12 bases sitting between them. The CDR3 loop is CASRKAASYGYTF. The CDR3 nucleotides read TGTGCCAGCAGGAAGGCGGCAAGCTATGGCTACACCTTC.

The chain employs TRBV6-1 and TRBJ2-1, with no clear D. The CDR3 is made up of 12 amino acids. V dropped 3 bases and J dropped 15 bases, with 15 bases sitting between them. The germline CDR1 and CDR2 sequences are MNHNS and SASEGT. CDR3 sequence: CASSDSTTDGFF. The CDR3 nucleotides are TGTGCCAGCAGTGATTCGACGACGGACGGGTTCTTC.

This clone was detected a few times. The chain links TRBV4-3 to TRBJ1-4, with 7 positions matching TRBD1. The CDR3 loop spans 15 amino acids. V trimming: 3 bases; J trimming: 3 bases; junction bases outside the gene matches: 4. Germline CDR1 is LGHNA and CDR2 is YSLEER. CDR3 sequence: CASSQVTGPNEKLFF. The DNA for the CDR3 is TGCGCCAGCAGCCAGGTGACAGGGCCTAATGAAAAACTGTTTTTT.

This clone showed up just once. CDR3 nucleotide sequence: TGTGCCAGCAGCGGGACTAGTAACACCGGGGAGCTGTTTTTT. Translation gives CASSGTSNTGELFF. This rearrangement joins TRBV3-1 (or the pseudogene TRBV3-2) to TRBJ2-2, with 8 positions matching TRBD2. The J segment lost 2 bases and the V segment lost 5 bases, leaving 1 base of the junction unmatched. Per germline, CDR1 LGHDT and CDR2 YNNKEL (reference sequence). The CDR3 is 14 residues long.

This rearrangement joins TRBV13 to TRBJ1-5; D is undetermined. V was clipped by 0 bases and J by 0 bases, with 6 bases between them. The CDR3 consists of 15 residues. CDR1 and CDR2 from the germline V gene are PRHDT and FYEKMQ (reference sequence). The CDR3 DNA reads TGTGCCAGCAGCTTAGGGGGCCCTAGCAATCAGCCCCAGCATTTT. Its translation: CASSLGGPSNQPQHF.

The rearrangement links TRBV7-8 to TRBJ2-2, with D perhaps matching TRBD1 or TRBD2 (5 bases each). Germline CDR1 is SGHVS and CDR2 is FQNEAQ. This CDR3 is 16 amino acids long. V lost 5 bases and J 6 bases, leaving 19 bases between the germline ends. The CDR3 protein is CASSPGGQGVAGELFF. CDR3 nucleotide sequence: TGTGCCAGCAGCCCAGGCGGGCAGGGCGTAGCCGGGGAGCTGTTTTTT.

The J gene is TRBJ2-7, the V gene TRBV15; perhaps TRBD2 as D (5 bases). Trimming pared 0 bases from V and 1 base from J, leaving 10 bases between. Germline CDR1 reads LNHNV; CDR2 reads YYDKDF (reference sequence). This CDR3 comprises 15 residues. DNA of the CDR3: TGTGCCACCAGCAGAGATACGGGGTCTTCCTACGAGCAGTACTTC. Protein: CATSRDTGSSYEQYF.

The count of this clone is one. CDR3 in amino acids: CASSTRTVGDQPQHF. In DNA form, the CDR3 reads TGCGCCAGCAGCACTCGGACAGTGGGGGATCAGCCCCAGCATTTT. V and J are TRBV4-1 and TRBJ1-5; D may be TRBD1 (6 bases). This CDR3 region has 15 residues. The V gene lost 5 bases and the J gene lost 5 bases, with 16 bases spanning the gap. The germline gives CDR1 MGHRA, CDR2 YSYEKL.

This clone appeared a few times. The conserved closing phenylalanine or tryptophan is absent in this CDR3, likely reflecting a read error. The DNA is omitted, as the CDR3 cannot be located on it reliably, and the CDR3 follows TCRdb's listing. V and J are TRBV3-1 (or the pseudogene TRBV3-2) and TRBJ1-2. The CDR3 totals 8 residues, both ends included. Germline V gene data show CDR1 as LGHDT and CDR2 as YNNKEL (reference sequence). The CDR3 is CASSRPPA.

This clone has a handful of counts. The rearrangement links TRBV27 to TRBJ2-5; 11 positions match TRBD1. The CDR3 is 17 residues long. V was clipped by 5 bases and J by 0 bases; unmatched bases: 8. From germline, CDR1 is MNHEY and CDR2 SMNVEV (reference sequence). As DNA, the CDR3 is TGTGCCAGCAGTCTACTTCCGGGACAGGGGGACCAAGAGACCCAGTACTTC. Translated: CASSLLPGQGDQETQYF.

The chain couples TRBV3-1 (or the pseudogene TRBV3-2) to TRBJ2-2, with TRBD1 matching 8 bases. The CDR3 runs 15 residues. Germline CDR1 and CDR2: LGHDT and YNNKEL (reference sequence). The V segment lost 5 bases and the J segment 3 bases; nucleotides outside the gene matches: 5. The CDR3 DNA is TGTGCCAGCAGCTCAGGGACAGGTCACACCGGGGAGCTGTTTTTT. Protein sequence: CASSSGTGHTGELFF.

The V gene is TRBV28, the J gene TRBJ1-2, with D unclear. V dropped 7 bases and J dropped 8 bases, with 14 bases sitting between them. The germline CDR1 and CDR2 sequences are MDHEN and SYDVKM. The CDR3 spans 12 residues. This CDR3 reads CASTAGREGYTF. CDR3 sequence (DNA): TGTGCCAGCACCGCGGGCCGTGAAGGCTACACCTTC.

The gene calls are TRBV7-9 and TRBJ2-1; TRBD1 matches at 8 bases. Germline V CDR1 and CDR2: SEHNR, FQNEAQ (reference sequence). This CDR3 region has 16 residues. V shed 2 bases, J shed 5 bases, and the junction held 8 bases outside the gene matches. CDR3 coding DNA: TGTGCCAGCAGCTTATTAGAACAGGGGGTAGACAATGAGCAGTTCTTC. Its protein is CASSLLEQGVDNEQFF.

The chain couples TRBV6-5 to TRBJ2-3; TRBD1 matches 7 bases. Germline CDR1 MNHEY, CDR2 SVGAGI. This CDR3 spans 15 amino acids. V lost 5 bases, J lost 8 bases, and 13 bases stayed unmatched. CDR3 sequence: CASSLRTGDRATQYF. CDR3 bases: TGTGCCAGCAGTCTACGGACAGGAGATCGGGCTACGCAGTATTTT.

The J gene is TRBJ1-6, the V gene TRBV7-9, with D possibly TRBD1 on 6 matching bases. The CDR3 totals 14 residues. The ends were cut back, 4 bases at V and 7 bases at J, with 11 bases in the middle. The germline V gene has CDR1 SEHNR and CDR2 FQNEAQ (reference sequence). CDR3 loop: CASSSTGVNSPLHF. The CDR3 DNA reads TGTGCCAGCAGCTCGACAGGTGTGAATTCACCCCTCCACTTT.

The chain links TRBV4-1 to TRBJ2-4; 7 bases map to TRBD1. Losses at the gene ends were 2 bases for V and 13 bases for J; bases not matched to a gene: 23. Per germline, CDR1 MGHRA and CDR2 YSYEKL. The CDR3 sequence is 18 residues long. The CDR3, as DNA: TGCGCCAGCAGCCAAAACGCGGTAGGAGACAGGGCGGCCTATCGGCAGTACTTC. Its translation is CASSQNAVGDRAAYRQYF.